These 15 T cell receptor beta chains share one sample of origin, sequenced in a study of cytomegalovirus exposure and HLA in healthy donors. Use of 60 Vbeta and 13 Jbeta primers characterized the PCR. The table came from immunoSEQ multiplex PCR; TCRdb's copy has only in-frame clones and leaves some out. The sample comprises under 200,000 clones, 60% to 80% of which are singletons, and about 7.7% rests with the top ten. Sequencing was performed on PBMCs. The source of these receptors is a woman aged 40-49 years in good health and CMV-seropositive.

This rearrangement joins TRBV5-5 to TRBJ2-1; D is perhaps TRBD2 (6 bases). Germline V lookup: CDR1 SGHKS, CDR2 YYEKEE (reference sequence). V lost 2 bases and J lost 6, with 15 bases in between. The CDR3 extends over 15 amino acids. The CDR3 sequence is CASSLTTSRANEQFF. The CDR3 DNA reads TGTGCCAGCAGCTTAACGACTAGTCGGGCCAATGAGCAGTTCTTC.

This clone turned up a few times. The rearrangement joins TRBV28 to TRBJ1-2; no reliable D call. Trimming removed 5 bases from V and 5 bases from J, with 18 bases in between. The V gene's germline CDR1 is MDHEN and CDR2 SYDVKM. This CDR3 is 15 amino acids long. In nucleotides, the CDR3 is TGTGCCAGCAGTATTCGGAGGGCGACGAGGTATGGCTACACCTTC. As protein: CASSIRRATRYGYTF.

This chain connects TRBV28 to TRBJ2-7; D may be TRBD1 (5 bases). V lost 8 bases and J lost 2, with 10 bases in between. CDR1 is MDHEN and CDR2 is SYDVKM in the germline V gene. The CDR3 is 12 residues long. CDR3 DNA sequence: TGTGCCAGCCGATCGGACACCTACGAGCAGTACTTC. Translated, it gives CASRSDTYEQYF.

The genes are TRBV27 and TRBJ2-3; 8 bases map to TRBD2. CDR3 length equals 13 residues. Per the germline V gene, CDR1 is MNHEY and CDR2 is SMNVEV (reference sequence). V lost 7 bases to trimming and J lost 2 bases; unmatched junction nucleotides: 2. This chain's CDR3 is CASTAGVTDTQYF. CDR3 sequence (DNA): TGTGCCAGCACAGCGGGAGTCACAGATACGCAGTATTTT.

This clone turned up a few times. The chain uses TRBV6-5 and TRBJ2-3, with TRBD2 as a possible D gene (6 bases). The CDR3 has 15 residues. With 2 bases removed from V and 2 bases from J, the gap between germline ends came to 11 bases. CDR1 is MNHEY, CDR2 SVGAGI, per germline. Written as DNA, the CDR3 is TGTGCCAGCAGTTACGGTCTAGCGACCACAGATACGCAGTATTTT. Encoded protein: CASSYGLATTDTQYF.

This clone has more than one count but fewer than ten. The J gene is TRBJ1-4, the V gene TRBV29-1; weak D call: TRBD1 (6 bases). This CDR3 comprises 13 residues. The V gene's germline CDR1 is SQVTM and CDR2 ANQGSEA. The V gene lost 7 bases and the J gene lost 3 bases, with 12 bases spanning the gap. In DNA, the CDR3 is TGCAGCGGCCGAGGGGGTTCTAATGAAAAACTGTTTTTT. The encoded protein is CSGRGGSNEKLFF. The full variable domain, rest sourced from reference TRBV29-1 and TRBJ1-4, is SAVISQKPSRDICQRGTSLTIQCQVDSQVTMMFWYRQQPGQSLTLIATANQGSEATYESGFVIDKFPISRPNLTFSTLTVSNMSPEDSSIYLCSGRGGSNEKLFFGSGTQLSVL.

This chain links TRBV6-5 with TRBJ2-7, with 8 bases aligning to TRBD1. The trim removed 6 bases at V and 5 bases at J, leaving 3 bases unmatched. The CDR3 extends over 12 amino acids. Germline CDR1 MNHEY, CDR2 SVGAGI. The CDR3: CASRNRGDEQYF. DNA for the CDR3: TGTGCCAGCAGAAACAGGGGGGACGAGCAGTACTTC.

This rearrangement joins TRBV19 to TRBJ2-2; the D is unclear. The V gene's germline CDR1 is LNHDA and CDR2 SQIVND (reference sequence). This CDR3 contains 14 residues. Trimming removed 3 bases from V and 4 bases from J, with 9 bases in between. The CDR3 DNA reads TGTGCCAGTAGTATCCTCAGAGGCACCGGGGAGCTGTTTTTT. The encoded protein is CASSILRGTGELFF.

The rearrangement uses TRBV29-1 and TRBJ2-3, with D perhaps matching TRBD2 (6 bases). V was pared by 4 bases and J by 0 bases, with 8 bases between. This CDR3 comprises 13 residues. The germline CDR1 and CDR2 sequences are SQVTM and ANQGSEA. The DNA of the CDR3 is TGCAGCGTTGCCGGGACTAGCACAGATACGCAGTATTTT. This sequence encodes CSVAGTSTDTQYF.

This clone has a single count. The genes are TRBV15 and TRBJ1-5, with D possibly TRBD1 on 5 matching bases. The germline V gene has CDR1 LNHNV and CDR2 YYDKDF (reference sequence). This CDR3 has 15 amino acids. Deletions cut 0 bases from V and 5 bases from J, with 11 bases between. In nucleotides, the CDR3 is TGTGCCACCAGCAGAGATCTGGGGCACCATCAGCCCCAGCATTTT. Residues: CATSRDLGHHQPQHF.

This chain connects TRBV29-1 to TRBJ1-5, with D possibly matching TRBD1 (6 bases). Trimming removed 6 bases from V and 4 bases from J, with 10 bases in between. This CDR3 has 12 amino acids. Germline-derived CDR1 and CDR2 are SQVTM and ANQGSEA. CDR3 DNA: TGCAGCGTCGGACAGTTAAATCAGCCCCAGCATTTT. Protein: CSVGQLNQPQHF.

The genes are TRBV19 and TRBJ2-1; 12 nucleotides agree with TRBD2. V lost 0 bases, J lost 8 bases, and 11 bases stayed unmatched. The CDR3 consists of 18 residues. CDR1 and CDR2 from the germline V gene are LNHDA and SQIVND (reference sequence). CDR3: CASSIDHSSGRAGDEQFF. CDR3 sequence (DNA): TGTGCCAGTAGTATAGATCACTCTAGCGGGAGGGCCGGGGATGAGCAGTTCTTC.

This clone has only a few counts. This chain connects TRBV7-9 to TRBJ1-4; 10 nucleotides line up with TRBD1. After removal of 3 bases from V and 7 bases from J, the junction contained 2 bases not matched to a gene. CDR3 length: 14 amino acids. Germline assignment: CDR1 SEHNR and CDR2 FQNEAQ (reference sequence). The CDR3 loop is CASSLGQGSEKLFF. For the CDR3, the DNA is TGTGCCAGCAGCTTGGGACAGGGGAGTGAAAAACTGTTTTTT.

The chain links TRBV6-6 to TRBJ2-1, with D perhaps matching TRBD1 (6 bases). The CDR3 is 11 residues long. V lost 7 bases and J lost 7, with 8 bases in between. CDR1 is MNHNY, CDR2 SVGAGI, per germline (reference sequence). The CDR3 loop reads CASKGDNEQFF. Written as DNA, the CDR3 is TGTGCCAGCAAGGGGGATAATGAGCAGTTCTTC.

The chain uses TRBV6-1 and TRBJ2-5, with a tentative D call TRBD1 (7 bases). V was trimmed by 6 bases and J by 9 bases, leaving 20 bases between them. The CDR3 is 14 amino acids. Germline CDR1 reads MNHNS; CDR2 reads SASEGT. The CDR3 DNA is TGTGCCAGCAGCGCCGGCGGGACAGAGGCCCCCCAGTACTTC. It translates to CASSAGGTEAPQYF.